This TCR beta chain was sequenced in a study of CD8 T cells in ankylosing spondylitis. Whole-study results and caveats: Disease-linked clones were CD8+ and relatively rare in peripheral blood.

About this clonotype itself: The antigen remains undetermined.

In making TCR beta libraries, quantitative 5'-RACE with molecular barcodes was used. One entry per CDR3 protein results from TCRdb running MiXCR on the 5' RACE reads. The table includes about 160,000 distinct CDR3 sequences, roughly 10% detected once. Trimming took 3 bases from V and 9 from J; bases not matched to a gene: 3. Germline CDR1 SGHRS, CDR2 YFSETQ. The CDR3 extends over 13 amino acids. What was sequenced was blood, either unsorted or a sorted T cell fraction (not recorded which). The clonotype was recovered from a female donor with ankylosing spondylitis or in good health (not recorded which). The chain joins TRBV5-1 to TRBJ2-1, with 10 bases that match TRBD2. This chain's CDR3 is CASSSGLAVEQFF. CDR3 DNA: TGCGCCAGCAGCTCTGGACTAGCGGTTGAGCAGTTCTTC.